This is a list of T cell receptor beta chains from one sample in a study of cytomegalovirus exposure and HLA in healthy donors. Assay: immunoSEQ multiplex PCR; the TCRdb copy retains only in-frame clones and omits some. The sample shows about 160,000 clones, 80% of them seen only once. Input material: PBMCs. These receptors were obtained from a man aged 18 to 30 in good health and CMV-seropositive. Both conserved end residues are part of each CDR3. D genes are given only for firm matches. Expanded clones get a size class; other rows say once, few or many, or leave the size out.

V gene: TRBV5-1; clone size: .; J gene: TRBJ2-7; D gene: TRBD2; CDR3 DNA: TGCGCCAGCAGCGGGCTAGCGGGAGAGTCCTACGAGCAGTACTTC; CDR3 protein: CASSGLAGESYEQYF
V gene: TRBV5-4; clone size: .; J gene: TRBJ1-2; D gene: .; CDR3 DNA: TGTGCCAGCAGCCCCCCGGGAAGGATTCGGAACTATGGCTACACCTTC; CDR3 protein: CASSPPGRIRNYGYTF
V gene: TRBV13; clone size: .; J gene: TRBJ1-6; D gene: TRBD1; CDR3 DNA: TGTGCCAGCAGATCCTACGGGACAGGGACCTATAATTCACCCCTCCACTTT; CDR3 protein: CASRSYGTGTYNSPLHF
V gene: TRBV10-3; clone size: .; J gene: TRBJ2-1; D gene: TRBD2; CDR3 DNA: TGTGCCACTTTACCCGGGACTAGCGGGAGGCCCCCCTACAATGAGCAGTTCTTC; CDR3 protein: CATLPGTSGRPPYNEQFF
V gene: TRBV11-2; clone size: .; J gene: TRBJ2-7; D gene: .; CDR3 DNA: TGTGCCAGCAGCCCAGGGTTTGCCTACGAGCAGTACTTC; CDR3 protein: CASSPGFAYEQYF
V gene: TRBV4-1; clone size: .; J gene: TRBJ2-3; D gene: .; CDR3 DNA: TGCGCCAGCAGCCTCGCCTGGGGGGAAGGCACAGATACGCAGTATTTT; CDR3 protein: CASSLAWGEGTDTQYF
V gene: TRBV7-2; clone size: .; J gene: TRBJ2-1; D gene: .; CDR3 DNA: TGTGCCAGCAGCCTAATAGTCCAGCGGTTCTTC; CDR3 protein: CASSLIVQRFF
V gene: TRBV7-8; clone size: .; J gene: TRBJ2-7; D gene: .; CDR3 DNA: TGTGCCAGCAGTCCGACGGGAGTAGATATCTACTACGAGCAGTACTTC; CDR3 protein: CASSPTGVDIYYEQYF
V gene: TRBV7-6; clone size: .; J gene: TRBJ2-3; D gene: TRBD2; CDR3 DNA: TGTGCCAGCAGCTCTCCACAAGCGGGGGGGCTAGATACGCAGTATTTT; CDR3 protein: CASSSPQAGGLDTQYF
V gene: TRBV5-5; clone size: once; J gene: TRBJ1-5; D gene: .; CDR3 DNA: TGTGCCAGCAGCTTGGAGGCGGGGGGGAGTCAGCCCCAGCATTTT; CDR3 protein: CASSLEAGGSQPQHF
V gene: TRBV15; clone size: .; J gene: TRBJ1-5; D gene: TRBD1; CDR3 DNA: TGTGCCACCAGCAGATGGGACAGCAACCCCGGAAATCAGCCCCAGCATTTT; CDR3 protein: CATSRWDSNPGNQPQHF
V gene: TRBV27; clone size: few; J gene: TRBJ1-5; D gene: .; CDR3 DNA: .; CDR3 protein: CASSSSTGQGNNQPQHF
V gene: TRBV5-4; clone size: .; J gene: TRBJ2-1; D gene: .; CDR3 DNA: TGTGCCAGCAGCTACGGTCGCGGGGGCGCCTACAATGAGCAGTTCTTC; CDR3 protein: CASSYGRGGAYNEQFF
V gene: TRBV2; clone size: .; J gene: TRBJ2-3; D gene: .; CDR3 DNA: TGTGCCAGCAGTTCCCTCAGGGGCACAGATACGCAGTATTTT; CDR3 protein: CASSSLRGTDTQYF
V gene: TRBV13; clone size: .; J gene: TRBJ2-1; D gene: TRBD2; CDR3 DNA: TGTGCCAGCAGCTTAAGGAGTATGGGACTAGCGATAGCCAATGAGCAGTTCTTC; CDR3 protein: CASSLRSMGLAIANEQFF
V gene: TRBV7-7; clone size: .; J gene: TRBJ2-3; D gene: .; CDR3 DNA: TGTGCCAGCAGCTTGGGAGTTGCAGATACGCAGTATTTT; CDR3 protein: CASSLGVADTQYF
V gene: TRBV11-2; clone size: .; J gene: TRBJ1-1; D gene: TRBD1; CDR3 DNA: TGTGCCAGCGTCACAGGGGGCACTGAAGCTTTCTTT; CDR3 protein: CASVTGGTEAFF
V gene: TRBV6-1; clone size: .; J gene: TRBJ2-7; D gene: .; CDR3 DNA: TGTGCCAGCAGTGAGGTAAGGAGAAGCGAGCAGTACTTC; CDR3 protein: CASSEVRRSEQYF
V gene: TRBV27; clone size: .; J gene: TRBJ1-2; D gene: .; CDR3 DNA: TGTGCCAGCAGTTCCTACAGGGAAAACTATGGCTACACCTTC; CDR3 protein: CASSSYRENYGYTF
V gene: TRBV2; clone size: .; J gene: TRBJ1-1; D gene: .; CDR3 DNA: TGTGCCAGCAGACTTCAGGGCAGTTTCACTGAAGCTTTCTTT; CDR3 protein: CASRLQGSFTEAFF
V gene: TRBV27; clone size: .; J gene: TRBJ2-3; D gene: .; CDR3 DNA: TGTGCCAGCAGTTTTCGTAGCGGATTAGTTGATACGCAGTATTTT; CDR3 protein: CASSFRSGLVDTQYF
V gene: TRBV6-5; clone size: .; J gene: TRBJ1-4; D gene: TRBD1; CDR3 DNA: TGTGCCAGCAGTTACTCCAGACGGACAGGGGATGAAAAACTGTTTTTT; CDR3 protein: CASSYSRRTGDEKLFF
V gene: TRBV10-2; clone size: .; J gene: TRBJ1-5; D gene: TRBD1; CDR3 DNA: TGCGCCAGCAGTGAAGCGGGGGGGACAGTCTCACAGCATTTT; CDR3 protein: CASSEAGGTVSQHF
V gene: TRBV6-6; clone size: .; J gene: TRBJ2-3; D gene: TRBD1; CDR3 DNA: TGTGCCAGCAGTTACGCAGACAGGGGGAACACAGATACGCAGTATTTT; CDR3 protein: CASSYADRGNTDTQYF
V gene: TRBV11-3; clone size: .; J gene: TRBJ2-3; D gene: .; CDR3 DNA: TGTGCCAGCAGCAGGGGGGGAAACACAGATACGCAGTATTTT; CDR3 protein: CASSRGGNTDTQYF
V gene: TRBV6-1; clone size: .; J gene: TRBJ2-5; D gene: TRBD1; CDR3 DNA: TGTGCCAGCTCCCGGGACAGGGGACAAGAGACCCAGTACTTC; CDR3 protein: CASSRDRGQETQYF
V gene: TRBV29-1; clone size: .; J gene: TRBJ2-1; D gene: TRBD2; CDR3 DNA: TGCAGCGTCCCTGGTCAGGGGACTAGCGGAAGCTCCTACAATGAGCAGTTCTTC; CDR3 protein: CSVPGQGTSGSSYNEQFF
V gene: TRBV11-2; clone size: .; J gene: TRBJ1-1; D gene: .; CDR3 DNA: TGTGCCACTGGAGCGGGGGGCCTGAACACTGAAGCTTTCTTT; CDR3 protein: CATGAGGLNTEAFF
V gene: TRBV5-6; clone size: .; J gene: TRBJ2-7; D gene: .; CDR3 DNA: TGTGCCAGCAGCCCCGCCGGGTACGAGCAGTACTTC; CDR3 protein: CASSPAGYEQYF
V gene: TRBV6-5; clone size: .; J gene: TRBJ2-1; D gene: TRBD2; CDR3 DNA: TGTGCCAGCAGTTATAATAGCGGGGGGGACAATGAGCAGTTCTTC; CDR3 protein: CASSYNSGGDNEQFF
V gene: TRBV5-4; clone size: .; J gene: TRBJ2-7; D gene: TRBD2; CDR3 DNA: TGTGCCAGCAGCTTAGGGACTAGCTTCTACGAGCAGTACTTC; CDR3 protein: CASSLGTSFYEQYF
V gene: TRBV7-2; clone size: .; J gene: TRBJ2-7; D gene: TRBD1; CDR3 DNA: TGTGCCAGCAGCCCTCGGACAGGGAAGTACTTC; CDR3 protein: CASSPRTGKYF
V gene: TRBV9; clone size: .; J gene: TRBJ2-2; D gene: .; CDR3 DNA: TGTGCCAGCAGCGTAGAATGGGGGGTCGGGGAGCTGTTTTTT; CDR3 protein: CASSVEWGVGELFF
V gene: TRBV14; clone size: .; J gene: TRBJ2-1; D gene: TRBD1; CDR3 DNA: TGTGCCAGCAGCCACTCATTGGACAGGTCTTGGGAGCAGTTCTTC; CDR3 protein: CASSHSLDRSWEQFF